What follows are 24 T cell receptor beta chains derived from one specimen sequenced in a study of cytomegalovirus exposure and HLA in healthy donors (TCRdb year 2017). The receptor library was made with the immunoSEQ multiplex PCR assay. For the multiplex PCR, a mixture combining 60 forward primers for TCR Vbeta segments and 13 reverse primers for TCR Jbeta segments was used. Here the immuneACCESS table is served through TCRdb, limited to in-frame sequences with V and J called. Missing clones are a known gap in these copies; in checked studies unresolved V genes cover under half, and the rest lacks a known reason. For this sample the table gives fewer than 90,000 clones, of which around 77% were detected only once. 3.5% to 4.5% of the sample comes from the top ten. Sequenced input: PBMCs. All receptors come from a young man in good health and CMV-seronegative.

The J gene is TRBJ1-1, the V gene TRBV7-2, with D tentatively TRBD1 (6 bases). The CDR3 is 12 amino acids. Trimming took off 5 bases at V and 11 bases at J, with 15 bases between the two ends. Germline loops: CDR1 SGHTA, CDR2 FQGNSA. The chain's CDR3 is CASSEQGSAAFF. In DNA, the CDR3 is TGTGCCAGCAGCGAACAGGGTTCGGCCGCTTTCTTT.

The CDR3 sequence: CASSLNYRGGETQYF. In DNA, the CDR3 is TGCGCCAGCAGCTTGAACTACAGGGGTGGTGAGACCCAGTACTTC. The genes are TRBV5-1 and TRBJ2-5, with 7 bases fitting TRBD1. The V and J ends lost 1 base and 5 bases, in that order; junction bases with no gene match: 8. CDR1 and CDR2 (germline): SGHRS, YFSETQ. The length of the CDR3 is 15 residues.

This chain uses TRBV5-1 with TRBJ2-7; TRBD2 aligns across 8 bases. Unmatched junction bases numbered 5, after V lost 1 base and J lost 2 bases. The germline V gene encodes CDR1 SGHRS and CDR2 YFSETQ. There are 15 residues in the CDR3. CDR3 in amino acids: CASSLPGGETYEQYF. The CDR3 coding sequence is TGCGCCAGCAGCTTGCCCGGGGGGGAGACCTACGAGCAGTACTTC. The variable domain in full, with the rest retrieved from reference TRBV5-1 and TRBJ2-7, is KAGVTQTPRYLIKTRGQQVTLSCSPISGHRSVSWYQQTPGQGLQFLFEYFSETQRNKGNFPGRFSGRQFSNSRSEMNVSTLELGDSALYLCASSLPGGETYEQYFGPGTRLTVT.

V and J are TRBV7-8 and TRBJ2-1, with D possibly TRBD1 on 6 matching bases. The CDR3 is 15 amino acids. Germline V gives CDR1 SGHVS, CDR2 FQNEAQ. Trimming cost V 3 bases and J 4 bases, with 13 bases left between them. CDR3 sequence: CASSLGRGAYNEQFF. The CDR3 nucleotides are TGTGCCAGCAGCTTGGGCAGGGGCGCTTACAATGAGCAGTTCTTC.

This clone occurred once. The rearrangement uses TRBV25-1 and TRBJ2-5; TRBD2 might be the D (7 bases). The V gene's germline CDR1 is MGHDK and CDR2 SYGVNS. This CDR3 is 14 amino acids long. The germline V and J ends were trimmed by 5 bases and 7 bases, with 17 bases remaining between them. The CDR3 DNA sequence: TGTGCCAGCAGTACCCAAGGGGGGAGGGCGACCCAGTACTTC. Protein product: CASSTQGGRATQYF.

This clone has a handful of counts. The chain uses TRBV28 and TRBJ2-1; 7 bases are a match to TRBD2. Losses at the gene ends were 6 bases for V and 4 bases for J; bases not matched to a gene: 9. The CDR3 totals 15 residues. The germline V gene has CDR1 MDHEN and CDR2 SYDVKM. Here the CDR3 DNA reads TGTGCCAGCAGCCTTCTAGCGGATCAGTACAATGAGCAGTTCTTC. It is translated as CASSLLADQYNEQFF.

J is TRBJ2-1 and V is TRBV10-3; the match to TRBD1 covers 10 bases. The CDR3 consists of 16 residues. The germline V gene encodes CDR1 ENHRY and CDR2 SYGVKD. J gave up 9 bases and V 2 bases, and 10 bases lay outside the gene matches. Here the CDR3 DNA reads TGTGCCATCAGTGAGCCGACCGGGACAGGGGCGAGTGAGCAGTTCTTC. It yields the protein CAISEPTGTGASEQFF.

As DNA, the CDR3 is TGTGCCAGCAGCGCGGCCTACAGGGGGAACACTGAAGCTTTCTTT. It yields the protein CASSAAYRGNTEAFF. This chain connects TRBV2 to TRBJ1-1, with TRBD1 matching 7 bases. Trimming cost V 6 bases and J 1 base; bases outside gene matches: 8. The CDR3 spans 15 residues. CDR1 SNHLY and CDR2 FYNNEI come from the germline V gene.

As DNA, the CDR3 is TGTGCCAGCGCACTTAGCAGAGAGTACCAAGAGACCCAGTACTTC. It codes for CASALSREYQETQYF. The chain joins TRBV2 to TRBJ2-5; no firm D call. Germline-derived CDR1 and CDR2 are SNHLY and FYNNEI. Trimming removed 8 bases at V and 0 bases at J, with 16 bases between. The CDR3 is made up of 15 amino acids.

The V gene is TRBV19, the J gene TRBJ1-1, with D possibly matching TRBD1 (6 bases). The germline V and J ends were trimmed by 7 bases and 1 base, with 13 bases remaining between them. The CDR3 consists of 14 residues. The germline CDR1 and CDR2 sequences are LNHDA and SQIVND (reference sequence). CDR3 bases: TGTGCCAGTACTAAAGGGGACACGAACACTGAAGCTTTCTTT. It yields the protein CASTKGDTNTEAFF.

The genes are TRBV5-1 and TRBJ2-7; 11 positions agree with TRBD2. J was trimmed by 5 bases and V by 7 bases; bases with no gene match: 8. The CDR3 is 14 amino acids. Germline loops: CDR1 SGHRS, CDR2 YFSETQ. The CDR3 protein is CASRLAGGLDEQYF. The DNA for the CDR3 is TGCGCCAGCCGTCTAGCGGGGGGCCTCGACGAGCAGTACTTC.

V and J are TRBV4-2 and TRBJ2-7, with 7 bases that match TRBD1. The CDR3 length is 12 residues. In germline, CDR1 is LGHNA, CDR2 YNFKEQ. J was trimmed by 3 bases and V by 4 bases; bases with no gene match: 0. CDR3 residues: CASSRDSYEQYF. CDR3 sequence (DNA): TGTGCCAGCAGCCGGGACAGCTACGAGCAGTACTTC.

The CDR3 region has the DNA TGCAGCGTTGACAGCCCCAGCGGGGGCACAGATACGCAGTATTTT. Protein sequence: CSVDSPSGGTDTQYF. The rearrangement joins TRBV29-1 to TRBJ2-3; 7 bases match TRBD2. CDR1 is SQVTM, CDR2 ANQGSEA, per germline. V dropped 3 bases and J dropped 1; count of bases not matched to a gene: 7. The CDR3 is 15 amino acids.

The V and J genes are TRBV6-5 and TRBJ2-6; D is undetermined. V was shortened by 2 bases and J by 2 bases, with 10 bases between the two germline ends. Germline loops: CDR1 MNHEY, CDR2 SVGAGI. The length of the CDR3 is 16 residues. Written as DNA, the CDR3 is TGTGCCAGCAGTTACGACAACCTACCTGGGGCCAACGTCCTGACTTTC. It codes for CASSYDNLPGANVLTF.

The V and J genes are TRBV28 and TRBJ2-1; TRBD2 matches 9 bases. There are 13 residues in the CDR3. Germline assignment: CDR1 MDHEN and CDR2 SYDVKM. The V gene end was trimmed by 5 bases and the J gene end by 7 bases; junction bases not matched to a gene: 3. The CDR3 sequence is CASSLGLANEQFF. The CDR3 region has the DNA TGTGCCAGCAGTCTCGGACTAGCGAATGAGCAGTTCTTC.

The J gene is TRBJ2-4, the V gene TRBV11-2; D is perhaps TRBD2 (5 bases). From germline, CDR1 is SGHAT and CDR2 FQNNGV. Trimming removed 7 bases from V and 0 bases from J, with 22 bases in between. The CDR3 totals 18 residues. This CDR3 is CASTNPPGNTLAKNIQYF. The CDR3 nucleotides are TGTGCCAGCACCAATCCCCCGGGGAACACTCTAGCCAAAAACATTCAGTACTTC.

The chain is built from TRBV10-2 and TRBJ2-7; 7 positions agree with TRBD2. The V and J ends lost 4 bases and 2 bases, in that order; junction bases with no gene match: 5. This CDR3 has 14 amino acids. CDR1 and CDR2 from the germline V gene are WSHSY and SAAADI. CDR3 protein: CASSGDYKTYEQYF. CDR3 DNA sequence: TGCGCCAGCAGTGGGGACTATAAAACCTACGAGCAGTACTTC.

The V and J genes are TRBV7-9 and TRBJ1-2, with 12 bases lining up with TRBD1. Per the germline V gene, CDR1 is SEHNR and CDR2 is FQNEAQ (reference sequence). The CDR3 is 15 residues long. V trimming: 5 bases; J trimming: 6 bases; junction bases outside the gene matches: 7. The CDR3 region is CASSGPGQGADGYTF. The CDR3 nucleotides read TGTGCCAGCAGCGGTCCGGGACAGGGGGCTGATGGCTACACCTTC. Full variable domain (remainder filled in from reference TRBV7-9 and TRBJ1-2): DTGVSQNPRHKITKRGQNVTFRCDPISEHNRLYWYRQTLGQGPEFLTYFQNEAQLEKSRLLSDRFSAERPKGSFSTLEIQRTEQGDSAMYLCASSGPGQGADGYTFGSGTRLTVV.

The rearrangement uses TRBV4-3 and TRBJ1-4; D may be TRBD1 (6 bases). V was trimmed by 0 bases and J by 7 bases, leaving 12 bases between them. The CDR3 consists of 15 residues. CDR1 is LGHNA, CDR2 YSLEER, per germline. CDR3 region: CASSQDSRGSEKLFF. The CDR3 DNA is TGCGCCAGCAGCCAAGATTCCAGGGGTAGTGAAAAACTGTTTTTT.

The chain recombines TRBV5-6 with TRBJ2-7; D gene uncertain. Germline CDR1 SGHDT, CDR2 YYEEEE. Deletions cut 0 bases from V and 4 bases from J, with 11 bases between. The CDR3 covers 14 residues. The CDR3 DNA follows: TGTGCCAGCAGCTTGGCGGGTGATGGGTACGAGCAGTACTTC. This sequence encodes CASSLAGDGYEQYF.

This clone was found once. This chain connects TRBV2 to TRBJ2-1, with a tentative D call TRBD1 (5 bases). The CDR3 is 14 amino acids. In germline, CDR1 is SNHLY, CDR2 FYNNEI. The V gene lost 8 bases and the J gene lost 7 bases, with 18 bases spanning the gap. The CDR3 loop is CASGLDARVNEQFF. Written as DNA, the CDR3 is TGTGCCAGCGGCCTGGATGCCAGGGTGAATGAGCAGTTCTTC.

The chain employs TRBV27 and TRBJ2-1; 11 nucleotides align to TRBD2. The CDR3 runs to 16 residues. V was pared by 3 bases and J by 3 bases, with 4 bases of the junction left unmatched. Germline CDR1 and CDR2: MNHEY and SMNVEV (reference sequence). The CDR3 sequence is CASSLVAGGYYNEQFF. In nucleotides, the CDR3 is TGTGCCAGCAGTTTGGTAGCGGGAGGGTACTACAATGAGCAGTTCTTC.

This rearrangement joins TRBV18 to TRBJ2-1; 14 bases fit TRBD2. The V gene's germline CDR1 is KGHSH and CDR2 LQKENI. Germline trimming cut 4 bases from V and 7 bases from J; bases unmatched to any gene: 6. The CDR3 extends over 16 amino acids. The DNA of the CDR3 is TGTGCCAGCTCACTTGGGACTAGCGGGAGCAGTAATGAGCAGTTCTTC. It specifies CASSLGTSGSSNEQFF.

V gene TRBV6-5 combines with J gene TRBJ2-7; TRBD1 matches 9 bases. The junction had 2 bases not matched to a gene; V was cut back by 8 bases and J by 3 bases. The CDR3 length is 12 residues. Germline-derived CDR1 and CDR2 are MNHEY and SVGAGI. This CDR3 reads CASGTGFYEQYF. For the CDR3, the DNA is TGTGCCAGCGGGACAGGGTTCTACGAGCAGTACTTC.